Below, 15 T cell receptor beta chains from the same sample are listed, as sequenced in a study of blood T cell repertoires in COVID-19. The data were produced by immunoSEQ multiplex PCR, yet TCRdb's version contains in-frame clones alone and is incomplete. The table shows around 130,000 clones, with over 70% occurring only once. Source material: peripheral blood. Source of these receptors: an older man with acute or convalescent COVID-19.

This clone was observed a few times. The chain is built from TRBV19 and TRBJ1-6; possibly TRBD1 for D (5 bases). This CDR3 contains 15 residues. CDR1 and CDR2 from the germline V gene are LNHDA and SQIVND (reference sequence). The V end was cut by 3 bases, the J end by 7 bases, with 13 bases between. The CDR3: CASSIDSVTNSPLHF. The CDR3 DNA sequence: TGTGCCAGTAGTATTGACAGCGTCACGAATTCACCCCTCCACTTT.

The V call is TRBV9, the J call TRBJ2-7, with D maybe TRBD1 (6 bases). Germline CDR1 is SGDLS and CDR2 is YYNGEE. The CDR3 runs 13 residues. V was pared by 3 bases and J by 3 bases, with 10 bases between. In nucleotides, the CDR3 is TGTGCCAGCAGCGCAGCGACAGGCTACGAGCAGTACTTC. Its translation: CASSAATGYEQYF.

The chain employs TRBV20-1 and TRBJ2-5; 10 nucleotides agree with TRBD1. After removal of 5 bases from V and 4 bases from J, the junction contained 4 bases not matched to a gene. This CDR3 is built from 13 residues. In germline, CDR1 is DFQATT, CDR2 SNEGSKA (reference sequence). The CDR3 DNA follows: TGCAGTGCTGGTGACAGGGGGCCAGAGACCCAGTACTTC. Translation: CSAGDRGPETQYF.

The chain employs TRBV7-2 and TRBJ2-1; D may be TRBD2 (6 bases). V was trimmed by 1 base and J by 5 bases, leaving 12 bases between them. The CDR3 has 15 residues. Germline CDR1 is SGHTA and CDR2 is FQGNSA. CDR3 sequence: CASSLEAGHHNEQFF. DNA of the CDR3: TGTGCCAGCAGCTTAGAGGCGGGGCACCACAATGAGCAGTTCTTC. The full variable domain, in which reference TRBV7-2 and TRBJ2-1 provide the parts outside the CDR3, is GAGVSQSPSNKVTEKGKDVELRCDPISGHTALYWYRQSLGQGLEFLIYFQGNSAPDKSGLPSDRFSAERTGGSVSTLTIQRTQQEDSAVYLCASSLEAGHHNEQFFGPGTRLTVL.

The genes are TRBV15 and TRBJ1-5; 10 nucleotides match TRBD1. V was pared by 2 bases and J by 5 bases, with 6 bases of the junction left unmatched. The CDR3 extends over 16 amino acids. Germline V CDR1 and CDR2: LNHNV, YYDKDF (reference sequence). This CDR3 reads CATSRPDRGSDQPQHF. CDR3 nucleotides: TGTGCCACCAGCAGACCGGACAGGGGGAGCGATCAGCCCCAGCATTTT.

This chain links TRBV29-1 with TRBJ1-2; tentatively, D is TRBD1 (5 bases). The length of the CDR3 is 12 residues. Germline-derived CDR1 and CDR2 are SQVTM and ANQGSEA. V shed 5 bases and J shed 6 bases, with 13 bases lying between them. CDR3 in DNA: TGCAGCGTTATGACAGCCTCGGATGGCTACACCTTC. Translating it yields CSVMTASDGYTF.

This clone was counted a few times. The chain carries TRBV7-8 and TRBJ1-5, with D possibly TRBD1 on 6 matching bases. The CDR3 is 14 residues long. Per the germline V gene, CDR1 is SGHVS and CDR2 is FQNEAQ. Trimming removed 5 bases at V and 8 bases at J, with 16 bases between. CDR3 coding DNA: TGTGCCAGCAGCCAGCGACAGGCCTCAGAGCCCCAGCATTTT. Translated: CASSQRQASEPQHF.

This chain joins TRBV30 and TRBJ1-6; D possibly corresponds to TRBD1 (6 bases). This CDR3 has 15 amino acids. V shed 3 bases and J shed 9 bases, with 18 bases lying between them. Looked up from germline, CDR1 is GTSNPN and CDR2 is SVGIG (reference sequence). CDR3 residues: CAWSPGGGFGSPLHF. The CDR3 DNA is TGTGCCTGGAGCCCTGGGGGGGGCTTTGGTTCACCCCTCCACTTT.

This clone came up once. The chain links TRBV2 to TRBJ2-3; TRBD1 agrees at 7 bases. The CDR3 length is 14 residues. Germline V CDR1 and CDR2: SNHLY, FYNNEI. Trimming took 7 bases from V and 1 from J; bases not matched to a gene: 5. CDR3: CASKRDRRTDTQYF. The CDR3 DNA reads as TGTGCCAGCAAGAGGGACAGACGCACAGATACGCAGTATTTT.

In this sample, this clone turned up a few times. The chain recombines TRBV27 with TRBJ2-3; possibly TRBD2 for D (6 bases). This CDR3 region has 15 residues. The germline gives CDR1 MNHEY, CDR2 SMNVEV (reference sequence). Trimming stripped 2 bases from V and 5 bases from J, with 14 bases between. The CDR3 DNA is TGTGCCAGCAGTTTACTGCGGGGCTCACAAGATACGCAGTATTTT. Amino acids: CASSLLRGSQDTQYF.

This CDR3 is CASSYFRTGTYNEQFF. As DNA, the CDR3 is TGTGCCAGCAGCTACTTCCGGACAGGGACCTACAATGAGCAGTTCTTC. The genes are TRBV7-9 and TRBJ2-1, with 8 bases fitting TRBD1. This CDR3 comprises 16 residues. The J segment lost 2 bases and the V segment lost 4 bases, leaving 7 bases of the junction unmatched. In germline, CDR1 is SEHNR, CDR2 FQNEAQ (reference sequence). The whole variable domain, filled in from reference TRBV7-9 and TRBJ2-1, reads DTGVSQNPRHKITKRGQNVTFRCDPISEHNRLYWYRQTLGQGPEFLTYFQNEAQLEKSRLLSDRFSAERPKGSFSTLEIQRTEQGDSAMYLCASSYFRTGTYNEQFFGPGTRLTVL.

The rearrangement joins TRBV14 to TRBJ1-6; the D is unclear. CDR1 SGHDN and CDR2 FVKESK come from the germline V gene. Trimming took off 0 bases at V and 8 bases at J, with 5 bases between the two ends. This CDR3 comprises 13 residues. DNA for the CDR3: TGTGCCAGCAGCCAAGACTTTGATTCACCCCTCCACTTT. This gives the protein CASSQDFDSPLHF.

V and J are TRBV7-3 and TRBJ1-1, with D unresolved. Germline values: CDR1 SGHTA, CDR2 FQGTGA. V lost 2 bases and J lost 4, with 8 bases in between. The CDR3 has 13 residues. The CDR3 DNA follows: TGTGCCAGCAGCTTAGTACCAGGCACTGAAGCTTTCTTT. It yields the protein CASSLVPGTEAFF.

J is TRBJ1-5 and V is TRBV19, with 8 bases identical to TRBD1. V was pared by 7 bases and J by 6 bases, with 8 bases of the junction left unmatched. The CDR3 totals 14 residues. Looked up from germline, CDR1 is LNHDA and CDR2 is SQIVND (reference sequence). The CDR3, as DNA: TGTGCCAGTACTAGAGACAGGGGCGGTCAGCCCCAGCATTTT. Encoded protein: CASTRDRGGQPQHF.

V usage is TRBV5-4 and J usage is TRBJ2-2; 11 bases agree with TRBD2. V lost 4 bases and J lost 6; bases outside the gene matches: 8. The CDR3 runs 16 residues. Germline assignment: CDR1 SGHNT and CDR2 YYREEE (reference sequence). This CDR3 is CASSTRLAGHSGELFF. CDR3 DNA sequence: TGTGCCAGCAGCACCCGACTAGCGGGGCACTCCGGGGAGCTGTTTTTT.